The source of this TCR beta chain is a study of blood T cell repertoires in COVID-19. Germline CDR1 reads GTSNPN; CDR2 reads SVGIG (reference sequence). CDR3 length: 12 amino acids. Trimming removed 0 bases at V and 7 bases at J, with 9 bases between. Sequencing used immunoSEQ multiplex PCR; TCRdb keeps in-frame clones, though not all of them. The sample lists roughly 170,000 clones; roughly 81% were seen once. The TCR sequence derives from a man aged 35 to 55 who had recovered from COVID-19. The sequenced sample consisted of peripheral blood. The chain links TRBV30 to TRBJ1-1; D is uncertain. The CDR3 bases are TGTGCCTGGAGTGTACAGATGCTTGAAGCTTTCTTT. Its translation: CAWSVQMLEAFF.